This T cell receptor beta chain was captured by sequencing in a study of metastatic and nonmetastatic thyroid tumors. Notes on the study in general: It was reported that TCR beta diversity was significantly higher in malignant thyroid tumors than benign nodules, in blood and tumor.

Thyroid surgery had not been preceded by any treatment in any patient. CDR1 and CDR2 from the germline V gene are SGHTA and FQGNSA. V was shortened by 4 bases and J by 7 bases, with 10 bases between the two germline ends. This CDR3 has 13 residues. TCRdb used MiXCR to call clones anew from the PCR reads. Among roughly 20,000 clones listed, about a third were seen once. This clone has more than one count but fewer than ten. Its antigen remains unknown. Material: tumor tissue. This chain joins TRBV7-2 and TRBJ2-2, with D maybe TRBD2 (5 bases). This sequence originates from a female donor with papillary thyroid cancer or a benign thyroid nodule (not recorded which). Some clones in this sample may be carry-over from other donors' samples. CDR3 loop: CASSSIRDGELFF. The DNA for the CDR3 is TGTGCCAGCAGCTCTATCCGGGACGGGGAGCTGTTTTTT.